This is a list of T cell receptor beta chains from one sample in a study of CD8 T cells in Susac syndrome. Using its own MiXCR run on the immunoSEQ multiplex PCR reads, TCRdb lists one record per CDR3 protein. The sample contains a few hundred thousand distinct CDR3 sequences, 85% of which appear only once. The source material was CD8+ T cells from PBMCs. These receptors were taken from a human donor with multiple sclerosis. The CDR3 runs from the conserved cysteine through the conserved F or W.

>TRBJ1-5|TRBV2
CASSWDRELWAQHF
>TRBJ2-7|TRBV12-3/TRBV12-4
CASSPEHEQYF
>TRBJ2-1|TRBV20-1
CSATLGLEQFF
>TRBJ2-1|TRBV28
CASSPGSQVYNEQFF
>TRBJ2-1|TRBV20-1
CSARVIAELTNEQFF
>TRBJ1-4|TRBV4-3
CASSLSFPTSTNEKLFF
>TRBJ2-7|TRBV28
CASSSGLAGLIYEQYF
>TRBJ2-7|TRBV28
CASSFSSRAGEQYF
>TRBJ1-6|TRBV25-1
CASSERGGSPLHF
>TRBJ2-3|TRBV19
CASSTTADFGDTQYF
>TRBJ2-1|TRBV19
CASSTSGRTSYNEQFF
>TRBJ2-2|TRBV19
CASRSHNTGELFF
>TRBJ2-7|TRBV19
CASSIPGEGGEQYF
>TRBJ1-1|TRBV27
CASSLWGPGNTEAFF
>TRBJ2-1|TRBV18
CASSPGLAEQFF
>TRBJ2-3|TRBV11-2
CASRSPGRREAGGTQYF
>TRBJ2-7|TRBV4-2
CASSQDYYEQYF
>TRBJ2-1|TRBV24-1
CATSGLSSGLKYNEQFF
>TRBJ1-1|TRBV7-9
CASNSGSRTEAFF
>TRBJ2-7|TRBV11-2
CASSSKGRVGYEQYF
>TRBJ1-5|TRBV28
CASSLWTGGRDQPQHF
>TRBJ1-1|TRBV28
CASEDRNTEAFF
>TRBJ2-3|TRBV20-1
CSADPGQRVTDTQYF
>TRBJ1-5|TRBV19
CASSIRDLNQPQHF
>TRBJ1-5|TRBV19
CASSSNGYGNQPQHF
>TRBJ2-3|TRBV4-3
CASSQERMGAATSTDTQYF
>TRBJ2-2|TRBV7-9
CASPLRDRDTGELFF
>TRBJ1-2|TRBV27
CASSLTRTGFKTGYTF
>TRBJ2-2|TRBV30
CAWSVTGVGSGELFF
>TRBJ2-1|TRBV20-1
CSARAGTPGYNEQFF
>TRBJ2-1|TRBV5-8
CASSFNPPSNEQFF
>TRBJ2-1|TRBV4-3
CASSPDQGSRVYNEQFF
>TRBJ2-3|TRBV7-2
CASSTGQGGTDTQYF
>TRBJ2-7|TRBV27
CASSLGTAYEQYF
>TRBJ2-5|TRBV4-3
CASSQDRTGALETQYF
>TRBJ1-6|TRBV7-8
CASSSGVNNSPLHF
>TRBJ1-2|TRBV11-2
CASSLVSFGLYGYTF
>TRBJ1-1|TRBV18
CASSPSSDSATEAFF
>TRBJ2-2|TRBV13
CASTSPSDGELFF
>TRBJ1-3|TRBV7-9
CASSLGQDRASGNTIYF
>TRBJ1-5|TRBV2
CASSERLYSNQPQHF
>TRBJ1-3|TRBV10-2
CASVGEQAGNTIYF
>TRBJ2-3|TRBV20-1
CSAIPRLAGIADTQYF
>TRBJ1-4|TRBV4-1
CASTMTGGYYEKLFF
>TRBJ2-7|TRBV27
CASSDTTGAFHEQYF
>TRBJ2-1|TRBV19
CASSLAGAASSYNEQFF
>TRBJ2-7|TRBV5-6
CASSLGSLTYEQYF
>TRBJ1-2|TRBV7-9
CASSLAAVETYGYTF
>TRBJ2-1|TRBV3-1
CASSLDSGRGQFF
>TRBJ2-7|TRBV7-2
CASSLEWGLAGLYEQYF
>TRBJ2-7|TRBV7-6
CASSLVGTQSSYEQYF